The entry that follows covers one T cell receptor (beta chain) sequence. The target antigen is unknown. This sample's time point: newly diagnosed GD, antithyroid drugs for less than 3 months. Construction of the TCR library relied on RNA isolated from PBMCs. The CDR3 is made up of 17 amino acids. CDR1 and CDR2 from the germline V gene are MGHRA and YSYEKL. V gave up 0 bases and J gave up 0 bases, with 14 bases separating them. The data belong to a study of regulatory T cells in long-lasting Graves disease. On the study more broadly: The study enrolled newly diagnosed Graves' patients on antithyroid drugs under 3 months.

Whole-study findings and limits: Relative to new patients (roughly 900), persistent patients exhibited greater sharing of public clonotypes (around 2,500). Graves' patients with persistent disease showed TCR diversity lower than patients newly diagnosed.

In building TCR beta libraries, iRepertoire HTBI primers were used together with Arm-PCR of CDR3 regions. In TCRdb, the multiplex PCR reads were re-called with MiXCR into one record per CDR3 protein. In the table there are 350,000 to 550,000 distinct CDR3 sequences, 14% to 15% of which are singletons. The same sample was also studied in work on T cells in Graves' hyperthyroidism and ophthalmopathy. That source notes: Primed by the HTBI set, a first-round RT-PCR was run on the TCR CDR3.

Here the sequenced sample was peripheral blood mononuclear cells (PBMCs), taken at new diagnosis, from a patient treated with antithyroid drugs. The chain couples TRBV4-1 to TRBJ1-1; D possibly corresponds to TRBD1 (5 bases). The receptor's source is a woman aged 25 to 39 with Graves disease. CDR3 nucleotides: TGCGCCAGCAGCCAAGAAGCCCTGACAGAGATGAACACTGAAGCTTTCTTT. Residues: CASSQEALTEMNTEAFF.